This T cell receptor (beta chain) was observed in a study of blood T cell repertoires in COVID-19. Study-level background: Spain, Italy and the United States supplied samples that represented acute and convalescent COVID-19. PBMCs, B-cell-depleted T cells, or T cells were the source of the cDNA or gDNA that made up the material.

This CDR3 is built from 15 residues. V gave up 2 bases and J gave up 5 bases; unmatched junction bases: 1. Germline V gives CDR1 MGHRA, CDR2 YSYEKL. In the authors' workflow: The authors estimated nucleated cell counts from reference gene primer amplification. Repertoires were generated with immunoSEQ multiplex PCR, while TCRdb's copy carries only in-frame clones and drops some. Clone size and V and J calls were adopted from that table, with D and trimming inferred from the DNA. The sample consists of roughly 220,000 clones, about 88% of them appearing once. This chain connects TRBV4-1 to TRBJ2-1; 12 bases align to TRBD2. The origin of this receptor is a man between 60 and 75 years old with acute or convalescent COVID-19. The sample consisted of peripheral blood. The CDR3 DNA reads TGCGCCAGCAGCCAAACTAGCGGGGGGAACAATGAGCAGTTCTTC. It is translated as CASSQTSGGNNEQFF.